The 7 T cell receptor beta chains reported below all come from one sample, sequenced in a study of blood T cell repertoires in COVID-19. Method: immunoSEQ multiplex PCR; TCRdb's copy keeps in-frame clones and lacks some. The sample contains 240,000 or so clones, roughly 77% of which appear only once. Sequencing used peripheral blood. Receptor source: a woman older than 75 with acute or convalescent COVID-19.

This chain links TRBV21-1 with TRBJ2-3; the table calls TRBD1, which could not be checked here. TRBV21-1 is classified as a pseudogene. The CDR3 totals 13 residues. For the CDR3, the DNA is TGTGCCAGCAGCAAAGGGAACAGGGCAGCGCAGTATTTT. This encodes CASSKGNRAAQYF.

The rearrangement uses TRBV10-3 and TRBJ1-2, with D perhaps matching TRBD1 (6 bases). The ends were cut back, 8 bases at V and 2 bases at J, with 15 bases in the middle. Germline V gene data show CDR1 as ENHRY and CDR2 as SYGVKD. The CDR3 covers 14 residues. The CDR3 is CAIGGDQGNYGYTF. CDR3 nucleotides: TGTGCCATCGGGGGTGACCAGGGGAACTATGGCTACACCTTC.

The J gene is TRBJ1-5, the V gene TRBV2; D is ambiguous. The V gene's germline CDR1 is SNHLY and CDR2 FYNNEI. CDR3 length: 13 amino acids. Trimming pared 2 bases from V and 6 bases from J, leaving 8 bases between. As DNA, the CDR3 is TGTGCCAGCAGTGAATTTGGTAGTCAGCCCCAGCATTTT. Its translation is CASSEFGSQPQHF.

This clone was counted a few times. CDR3 sequence reads: CASSRWTGETQPQHF. The CDR3 coding sequence is TGTGCCAGCAGCCGATGGACAGGGGAGACTCAGCCCCAGCATTTT. The chain has TRBV6-2 or TRBV6-3 and TRBJ1-5; TRBD1 matches at 9 bases. This CDR3 spans 15 amino acids. The germline gives CDR1 MNHEY, CDR2 SVGEGT. J gave up 6 bases and V 6 bases, and 9 bases lay outside the gene matches.

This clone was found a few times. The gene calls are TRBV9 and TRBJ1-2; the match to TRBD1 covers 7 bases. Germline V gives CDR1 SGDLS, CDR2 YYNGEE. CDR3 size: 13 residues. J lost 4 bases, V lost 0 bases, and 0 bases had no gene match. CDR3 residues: CASSVDRGYGYTF. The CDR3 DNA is TGTGCCAGCAGCGTAGACAGGGGCTATGGCTACACCTTC.

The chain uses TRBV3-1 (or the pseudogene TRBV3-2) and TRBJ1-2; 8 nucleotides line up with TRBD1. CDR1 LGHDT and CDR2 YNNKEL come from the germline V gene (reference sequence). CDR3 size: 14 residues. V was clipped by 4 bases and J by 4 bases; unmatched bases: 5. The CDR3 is CASSRGQASYGYTF. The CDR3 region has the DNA TGTGCCAGCAGCCGGGGACAGGCCAGCTATGGCTACACCTTC.

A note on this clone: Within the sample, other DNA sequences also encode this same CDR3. The CDR3 DNA follows: TGTGCCAGCAGTGAAGCCGGGACAGGGTTATACGAGCAGTACTTC. Translating gives CASSEAGTGLYEQYF. The chain employs TRBV6-1 and TRBJ2-7, with 9 bases matching TRBD1. The CDR3 extends over 15 amino acids. CDR1 and CDR2 from the germline V gene are MNHNS and SASEGT. Unmatched junction bases numbered 4, after V lost 0 bases and J lost 4 bases.